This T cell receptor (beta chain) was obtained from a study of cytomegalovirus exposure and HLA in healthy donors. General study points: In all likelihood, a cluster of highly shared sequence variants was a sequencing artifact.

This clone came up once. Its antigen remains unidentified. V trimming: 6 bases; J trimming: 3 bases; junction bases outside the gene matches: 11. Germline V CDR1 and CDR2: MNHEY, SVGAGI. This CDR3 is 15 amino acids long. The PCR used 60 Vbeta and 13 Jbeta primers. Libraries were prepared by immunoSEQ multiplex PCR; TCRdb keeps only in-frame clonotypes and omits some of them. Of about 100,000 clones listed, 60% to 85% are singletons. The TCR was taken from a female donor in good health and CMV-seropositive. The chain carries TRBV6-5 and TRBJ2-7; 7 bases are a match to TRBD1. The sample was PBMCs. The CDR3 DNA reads TGTGCCAGCAGGCGCACCGGGACAGCGAACTACGAGCAGTACTTC. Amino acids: CASRRTGTANYEQYF.